This TCR beta chain stems from a study of shared clonotypes between healthy human individuals (dated by TCRdb to the early 2020s). About the full investigation: A couple of women and a few men aged 18 to 49 years were included in the cohort. The study deeply sequenced blood TCR repertoires of five healthy adults to estimate repertoire size and the extent of clonotype sharing between individuals. To increase sequencing depth and limit assay-specific biases, different laboratories used diverse techniques to prepare libraries and sequence TCR repertoires. Per donor, leukapheresis produced somewhere between about 0.8 and 9.5 billion PBMCs.

As for this clone: Its cognate antigen has yet to be identified. No quality values exist for individual bases; no much larger clone is one base distant.

Here is what the overall study found, with its caveats: Based on pairwise subsampling, the degree of clonotype sharing among donors was expected to be affected by sequencing depth. Sampling was restricted to blood, and TCR repertoires in tissue are likely to differ from TCR repertoires in blood. The genetic and exposure-history diversity represented was limited by the small number of donors.

V lost 9 bases and J lost 4 bases, and the count of bases not matched to a germline gene is 9. Inclusive of the bounding cysteine and phenylalanine, the CDR3 is 13 residues long. The kept DNA is CDR3 alone, 39 bases in frame from the first base. The germline V gene (reference sequence) supplies CDR1 MNHNY and CDR2 SVGAGI. The donors were healthy, HIV-negative adults who had no recently reported acute infections or vaccinations. Every donor was a Caucasian adult living in Nashville, Tennessee, USA. In the unsorted samples, approximately 85 million PBMCs were counted, and genomic DNA was extracted using the QIAamp DNA Blood Mini kit. After blood collection by leukapheresis, PBMCs were isolated using Ficoll-Histopaque density gradient centrifugation and then cryopreserved in the vapor phase of liquid nitrogen. Using the deep immunoSEQ assay, TCR CDR3 regions were amplified from genomic DNA by multiplex PCR. Genomic DNA extracted from each cell subset was distributed evenly over all wells of several immunoSEQ 96-well plates, and each plate served as one replicate. For unsorted PBMC, each replicate PCR was loaded with 250 to 300 ng genomic DNA, equivalent to about 33,000 T cell genomes. Unsorted PBMC genomic DNA was sequenced across ten immunoSEQ deep assay plates. The purified libraries were quantified using a Qubit 3.0 fluorometer, sized with a Bioanalyzer 2100, and then quantified again using the KAPA Library Quantification kit. Every immunoSEQ 96-well plate was sequenced on a separate single-read 150-cycle Illumina NextSeq 550 flow cell. The authors' pipeline ran thus. Because the immunoSEQ output held only junctional sequences and lacked quality scores, the filtering could not match the filtering applied to full-length reads. Sequences were annotated with PyIR, a Python wrapper for IgBLAST v1.9, and V/J genes and CDR3 were assigned using IMGT germline references. Reads were removed for weak V/J assignments (E-value above 1e-6), missing CDR3, stop codons, out-of-frame junctions, or ambiguous translated residues. V3J clonotypes were defined as sequences sharing the same inferred V gene, J gene, and CDR3 amino acid sequence. To compute the percentage overlap between repertoires, the number of shared unique clonotypes was divided by the size of the smaller repertoire. RTK rarefaction, the Chao1 estimator, and Recon v2.1 estimates of unobserved clonotypes were used to assess repertoire richness. The clones in this table, taken by TCRdb from immuneACCESS, are in-frame only. Not every clone is retained; where verified, under half of the shortfall comes from an unresolved V gene, and the cause of the rest is unknown. The V and J calls and the clone size are those of that table, but D and trimming were determined from the DNA. The sample table lists over 400,000 clones, 70% to 85% of them with a count of one. The ten largest clones take up 12% of the sample.

The material sequenced was PBMCs. The sequence was collected from a woman aged 40 to 50 in good health. Some clones in this sample may be carry-over from other donors' samples. The rearrangement joined TRBV6-6 to TRBJ2-7; 7 bases in between match TRBD1. CDR3 region: CASRGGQTYEQYF. Read as DNA, the sequence is TGTGCCAGTCGAGGGGGACAGACTTACGAGCAGTACTTC.